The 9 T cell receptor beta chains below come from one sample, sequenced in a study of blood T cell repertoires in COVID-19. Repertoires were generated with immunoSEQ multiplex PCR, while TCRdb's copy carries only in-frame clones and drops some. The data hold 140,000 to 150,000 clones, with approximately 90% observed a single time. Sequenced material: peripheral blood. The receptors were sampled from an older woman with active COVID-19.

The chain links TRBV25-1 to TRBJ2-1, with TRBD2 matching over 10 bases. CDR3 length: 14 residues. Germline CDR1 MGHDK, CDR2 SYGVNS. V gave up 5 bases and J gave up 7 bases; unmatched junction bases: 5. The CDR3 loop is CASSFGLAVNEQFF. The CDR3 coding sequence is TGTGCCAGCAGTTTTGGACTAGCGGTGAATGAGCAGTTCTTC.

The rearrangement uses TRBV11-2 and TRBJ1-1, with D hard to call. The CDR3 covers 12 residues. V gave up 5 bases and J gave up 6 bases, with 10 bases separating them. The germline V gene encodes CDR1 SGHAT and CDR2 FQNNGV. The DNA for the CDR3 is TGTGCCAGCAGCGCAGGTTTTTCTGAAGCTTTCTTT. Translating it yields CASSAGFSEAFF. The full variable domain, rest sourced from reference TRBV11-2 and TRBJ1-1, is EAGVAQSPRYKIIEKRQSVAFWCNPISGHATLYWYQQILGQGPKLLIQFQNNGVVDDSQLPKDRFSAERLKGVDSTLKIQPAKLEDSAVYLCASSAGFSEAFFGQGTRLTVV.

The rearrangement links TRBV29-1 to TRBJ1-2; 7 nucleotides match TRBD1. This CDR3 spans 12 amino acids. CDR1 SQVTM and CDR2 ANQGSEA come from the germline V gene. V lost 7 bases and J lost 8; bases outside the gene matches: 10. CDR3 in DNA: TGCAGCGCCGGGGACAGCCGATCGGGCTACACCTTC. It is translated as CSAGDSRSGYTF.

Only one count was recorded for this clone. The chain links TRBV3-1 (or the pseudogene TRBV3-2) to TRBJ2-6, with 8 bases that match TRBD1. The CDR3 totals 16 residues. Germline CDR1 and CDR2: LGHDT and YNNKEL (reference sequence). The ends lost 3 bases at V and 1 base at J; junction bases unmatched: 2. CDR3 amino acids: CASSHRQGSGANVLTF. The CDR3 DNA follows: TGTGCCAGCAGCCACCGACAGGGGTCTGGGGCCAACGTCCTGACTTTC.

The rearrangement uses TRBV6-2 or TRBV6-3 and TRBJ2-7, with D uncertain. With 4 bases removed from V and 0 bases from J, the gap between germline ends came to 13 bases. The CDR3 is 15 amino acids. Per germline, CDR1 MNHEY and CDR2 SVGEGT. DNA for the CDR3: TGTGCCAGCAGTTCCACGGCACAGCACTCCTACGAGCAGTACTTC. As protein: CASSSTAQHSYEQYF.

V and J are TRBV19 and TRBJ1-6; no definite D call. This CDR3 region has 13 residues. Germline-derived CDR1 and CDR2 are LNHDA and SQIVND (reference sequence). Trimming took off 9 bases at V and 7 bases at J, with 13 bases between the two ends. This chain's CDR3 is CASSDHSNSPLHF. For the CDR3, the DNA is TGTGCCAGCAGCGACCACTCGAATTCACCCCTCCACTTT.

The CDR3 DNA sequence: TGTGCCTGCCCAGGGGGGAGCTCCTATAATTCACCCCTCCACTTT. Translated: CACPGGSSYNSPLHF. J is TRBJ1-6 and V is TRBV30; 7 nucleotides match TRBD1. Trimming cost V 6 bases and J 0 bases; bases outside gene matches: 5. The CDR3 totals 15 residues. CDR1 and CDR2 from the germline V gene are GTSNPN and SVGIG (reference sequence).

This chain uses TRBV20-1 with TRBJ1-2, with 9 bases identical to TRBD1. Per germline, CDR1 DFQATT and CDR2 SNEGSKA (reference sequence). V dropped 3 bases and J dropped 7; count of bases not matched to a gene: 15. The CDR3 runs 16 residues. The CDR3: CSASRTTGGVLFGYTF. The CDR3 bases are TGCAGTGCTAGTAGGACAACAGGGGGCGTTCTGTTTGGCTACACCTTC.

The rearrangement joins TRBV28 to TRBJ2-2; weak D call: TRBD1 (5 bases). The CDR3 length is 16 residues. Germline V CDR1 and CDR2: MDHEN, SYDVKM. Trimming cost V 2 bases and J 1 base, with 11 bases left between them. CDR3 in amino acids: CASSLLDSLNTGELFF. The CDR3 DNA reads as TGTGCCAGCAGTTTACTTGACAGTCTGAACACCGGGGAGCTGTTTTTT.